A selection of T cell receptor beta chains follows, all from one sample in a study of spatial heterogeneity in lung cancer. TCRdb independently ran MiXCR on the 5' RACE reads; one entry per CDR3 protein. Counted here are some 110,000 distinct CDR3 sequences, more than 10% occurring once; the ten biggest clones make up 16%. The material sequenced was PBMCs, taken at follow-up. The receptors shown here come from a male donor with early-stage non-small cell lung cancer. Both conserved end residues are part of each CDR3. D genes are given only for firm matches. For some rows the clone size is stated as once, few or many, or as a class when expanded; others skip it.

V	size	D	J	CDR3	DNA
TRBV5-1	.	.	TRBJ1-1	CASTVGSTRGDTEAFF	TGCGCCAGCACCGTGGGGTCTACTAGGGGGGACACTGAAGCTTTCTTT
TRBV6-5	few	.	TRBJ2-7	CASSYRQWVYEQYF	TGTGCCAGCAGTTACCGGCAGTGGGTCTACGAGCAGTACTTC
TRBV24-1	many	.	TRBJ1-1	CATSDTREAFF	TGTGCCACCAGTGATACAAGGGAAGCTTTCTTT
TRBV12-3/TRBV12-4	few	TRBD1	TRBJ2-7	CASSPPKGQGNEQYF	TGTGCCAGCAGTCCCCCCAAGGGACAGGGTAACGAGCAGTACTTC
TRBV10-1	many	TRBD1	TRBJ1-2	CASSGSRDRVNYGYTF	TGCGCCAGCAGTGGTTCGCGGGACAGGGTAAACTATGGCTACACCTTC
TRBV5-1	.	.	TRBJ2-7	CASSPFGYEQYF	TGCGCCAGCAGCCCCTTCGGATACGAGCAGTACTTC
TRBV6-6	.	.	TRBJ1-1	CASKRERGGSTEAFF	TGTGCCAGCAAGAGGGAACGGGGGGGGAGCACTGAAGCTTTCTTT
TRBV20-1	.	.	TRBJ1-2	CSARFARAYGYTF	TGCAGTGCTAGATTCGCCAGGGCCTATGGCTACACCTTC
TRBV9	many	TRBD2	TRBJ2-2	CASSVATSARPNTGELFF	TGTGCCAGCAGCGTAGCTACTAGCGCACGCCCGAACACCGGGGAGCTGTTTTTT
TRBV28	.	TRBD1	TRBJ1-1	CASRDRGSTEAFF	TGTGCCAGCAGGGACAGGGGGAGCACTGAAGCTTTCTTT
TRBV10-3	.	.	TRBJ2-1	CAISEALMGASQFF	TGTGCCATCAGTGAGGCCCTCATGGGGGCCTCCCAGTTCTTC
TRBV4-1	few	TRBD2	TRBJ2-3	CASSQEGGTSGGTSTDTQYF	TGCGCCAGCAGCCAAGAAGGCGGGACTAGCGGGGGGACGAGCACAGATACGCAGTATTTT
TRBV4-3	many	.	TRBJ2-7	CASSLLVAPAYEQYF	TGCGCCAGCAGCCTCTTGGTGGCCCCGGCCTACGAGCAGTACTTC
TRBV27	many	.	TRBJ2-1	CASSPLGNEQFF	TGTGCCAGCAGTCCCTTAGGGAATGAGCAGTTCTTC
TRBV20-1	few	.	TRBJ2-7	CSARRAGATSYEQYF	TGCAGTGCTAGACGAGCAGGGGCGACCTCCTACGAGCAGTACTTC
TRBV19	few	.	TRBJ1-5	CASSPMGEYQPQHF	TGTGCCAGTAGTCCAATGGGAGAATATCAGCCCCAGCATTTT
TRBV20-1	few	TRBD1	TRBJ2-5	CSASRTGGQETQYF	TGCAGTGCTTCCCGGACAGGGGGCCAAGAGACCCAGTACTTC
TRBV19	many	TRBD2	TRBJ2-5	CASTPIWGGETQYF	TGTGCCAGTACCCCGATATGGGGGGGAGAGACCCAGTACTTC
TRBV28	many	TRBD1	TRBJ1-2	CASRGLGDRARRYGYTF	TGTGCCAGCAGGGGTTTGGGAGACAGGGCGCGGCGCTATGGCTACACCTTC
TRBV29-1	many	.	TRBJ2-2	CSVAGSWTGELFF	TGCAGCGTTGCAGGGAGTTGGACCGGGGAGCTGTTTTTT
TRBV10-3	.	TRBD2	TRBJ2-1	CAISSGTTYNEQFF	TGTGCCATCAGTTCCGGGACTACGTACAATGAGCAGTTCTTC
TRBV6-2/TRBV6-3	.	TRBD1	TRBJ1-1	CASSYSPGQGRIEAFF	TGTGCCAGCAGTTACTCCCCGGGACAGGGGAGAATTGAAGCTTTCTTT
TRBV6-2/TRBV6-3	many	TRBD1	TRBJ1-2	CASSHRGSAGYTF	TGTGCCAGCAGTCACAGGGGATCGGCTGGCTACACCTTC
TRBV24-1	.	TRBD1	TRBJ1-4	CATSDWGQLYEKLFF	TGTGCCACCAGTGATTGGGGACAGCTTTATGAAAAACTGTTTTTT
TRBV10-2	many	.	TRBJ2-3	CASSPGLASTDTQYF	TGCGCCAGCAGCCCCGGATTGGCTAGCACAGATACGCAGTATTTT
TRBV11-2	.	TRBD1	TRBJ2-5	CASSYNRDRGYQETQYF	TGTGCCAGCAGCTACAACCGGGACAGGGGGTACCAAGAGACCCAGTACTTC
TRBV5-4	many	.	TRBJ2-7	CASSSQGGSYEQYF	TGTGCCAGCAGCTCGCAGGGTGGCTCCTACGAGCAGTACTTC
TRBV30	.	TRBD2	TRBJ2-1	CAWSVRSGGANEQFF	TGTGCCTGGAGTGTACGTAGCGGGGGGGCGAATGAGCAGTTCTTC
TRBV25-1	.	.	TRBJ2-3	CASSTTESDTQYF	TGTGCCAGCAGTACGACTGAGTCAGATACGCAGTATTTT
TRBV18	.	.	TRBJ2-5	CASSPRTAYQETQYF	TGTGCCAGCTCTCCCCGGACAGCGTACCAAGAGACCCAGTACTTC
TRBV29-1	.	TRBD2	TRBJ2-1	CSVGGGSYNEQFF	TGCAGCGTCGGCGGGGGGTCCTACAATGAGCAGTTCTTC
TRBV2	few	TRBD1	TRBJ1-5	CASIGQGGNQPQHF	TGTGCCAGCATTGGACAGGGTGGCAATCAGCCCCAGCATTTT
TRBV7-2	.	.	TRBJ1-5	CASSLNPQGNNQPQHF	TGTGCCAGCAGCTTAAATCCACAGGGTAACAATCAGCCCCAGCATTTT
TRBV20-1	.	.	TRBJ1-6	CSGQGLDSPLHF	TGCAGTGGCCAAGGGCTAGATTCACCCCTCCACTTT
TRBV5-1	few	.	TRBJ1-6	CASSLGGINSPLHF	TGCGCCAGCAGCTTGGGAGGGATCAATTCACCCCTCCACTTT
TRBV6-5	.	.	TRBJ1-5	CASTYGEGRLSLGNQPQHF	TGTGCCAGCACCTACGGGGAGGGAAGGCTTTCTTTAGGCAATCAGCCCCAGCATTTT
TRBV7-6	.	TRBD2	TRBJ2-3	CASSLSPTSGGTDTQYF	TGTGCCAGCAGCTTATCCCCTACTAGCGGGGGCACAGATACGCAGTATTTT
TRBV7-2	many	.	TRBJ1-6	CASSFLRDSPLHF	TGTGCCAGCAGCTTCCTCAGGGATTCACCCCTCCACTTT
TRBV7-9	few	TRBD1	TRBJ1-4	CASSLDQGATNEKLFF	TGTGCCAGCAGCTTAGATCAGGGGGCTACTAATGAAAAACTGTTTTTT
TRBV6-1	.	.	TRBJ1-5	CATTGRDQPQHF	TGTGCCACCACGGGGCGCGATCAGCCCCAGCATTTT
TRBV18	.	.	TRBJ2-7	CASSPPPGTYEQYF	TGTGCCAGCTCACCACCGCCGGGGACTTACGAGCAGTACTTC
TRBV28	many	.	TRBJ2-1	CASSLMRGYGNEQFF	TGTGCCAGCAGTTTAATGAGGGGGTATGGCAATGAGCAGTTCTTC
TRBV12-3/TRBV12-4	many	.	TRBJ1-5	CASSPPTSNQPQHF	TGTGCCAGCAGCCCACCTACTAGCAATCAGCCCCAGCATTTT
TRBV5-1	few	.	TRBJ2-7	CASLPGPAGFEQYF	TGCGCCAGCCTACCGGGGCCGGCAGGCTTCGAGCAGTACTTC
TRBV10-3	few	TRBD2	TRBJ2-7	CAISYSGGVYEQYF	TGTGCCATCAGTTATAGCGGGGGTGTTTACGAGCAGTACTTC
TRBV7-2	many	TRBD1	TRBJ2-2	CASSLEGTGNTGELFF	TGTGCCAGCAGCTTAGAAGGGACAGGGAACACCGGGGAGCTGTTTTTT
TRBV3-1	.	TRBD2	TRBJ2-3	CASSHSGGADTQYF	TGTGCCAGCAGCCATAGCGGGGGGGCAGATACGCAGTATTTT
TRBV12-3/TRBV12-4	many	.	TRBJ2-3	CASSLGQFTDTQYF	TGTGCCAGCAGTTTAGGGCAGTTCACAGATACGCAGTATTTT
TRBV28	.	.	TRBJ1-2	CASSSGPRPGYTF	TGTGCCAGCAGTTCGGGTCCACGGCCTGGCTACACCTTC
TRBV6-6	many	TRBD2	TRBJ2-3	CASSYSGGAMGAQYF	TGTGCCAGCAGTTACTCCGGGGGGGCCATGGGTGCGCAGTATTTT
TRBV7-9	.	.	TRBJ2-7	CASSFQTYEQYF	TGTGCCAGCAGCTTTCAGACCTACGAGCAGTACTTC
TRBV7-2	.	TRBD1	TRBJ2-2	CASSNRDRITGELFF	TGTGCCAGCAGCAACCGGGACAGAATAACCGGGGAGCTGTTTTTT
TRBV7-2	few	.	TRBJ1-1	CASSPLRRQGAEAFF	TGTGCCAGCAGCCCCCTCCGCAGGCAGGGCGCTGAAGCTTTCTTT
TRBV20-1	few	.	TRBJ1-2	CSARGAESARGYTF	TGCAGTGCTAGAGGAGCGGAGTCGGCGCGAGGCTACACCTTC
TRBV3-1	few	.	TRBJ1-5	CASSQVGSQQPQHF	TGTGCCAGCAGCCAAGTGGGCAGCCAACAGCCCCAGCATTTT
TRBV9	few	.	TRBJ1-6	CASSPSGENSPLHF	TGTGCCAGCAGCCCCTCCGGGGAGAATTCACCCCTCCACTTT
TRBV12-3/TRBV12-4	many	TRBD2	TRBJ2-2	CASSRTSGAPNTGELFF	TGTGCCAGCAGCCGGACTAGCGGGGCCCCGAACACCGGGGAGCTGTTTTTT
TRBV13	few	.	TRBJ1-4	CASSIRGVEKLFF	TGTGCCAGCAGCATCCGGGGAGTAGAAAAACTGTTTTTT
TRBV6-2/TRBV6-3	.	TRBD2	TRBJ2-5	CASSYSLGGFSKETQYF	TGTGCCAGCAGTTATTCTCTCGGGGGGTTCTCGAAAGAGACCCAGTACTTC